This T cell receptor (beta chain) was retrieved from a study of blood T cell repertoires in COVID-19. V lost 4 bases and J lost 3; bases outside the gene matches: 4. The V gene's germline CDR1 is MNHEY and CDR2 SVGAGI. The CDR3 length is 14 residues. Measured with immunoSEQ multiplex PCR; TCRdb has only the in-frame clones, and not every one. The sample has over 120,000 clones, 85% to 90% seen once. The rearrangement uses TRBV6-5 and TRBJ1-2; 8 positions match TRBD1. The TCR was taken from a man aged 45-65 years who had recovered from COVID-19. The sample consisted of peripheral blood. CDR3 residues: CASSLTGGDYGYTF. The CDR3 DNA is TGTGCCAGCAGTTTAACAGGGGGGGACTATGGCTACACCTTC.